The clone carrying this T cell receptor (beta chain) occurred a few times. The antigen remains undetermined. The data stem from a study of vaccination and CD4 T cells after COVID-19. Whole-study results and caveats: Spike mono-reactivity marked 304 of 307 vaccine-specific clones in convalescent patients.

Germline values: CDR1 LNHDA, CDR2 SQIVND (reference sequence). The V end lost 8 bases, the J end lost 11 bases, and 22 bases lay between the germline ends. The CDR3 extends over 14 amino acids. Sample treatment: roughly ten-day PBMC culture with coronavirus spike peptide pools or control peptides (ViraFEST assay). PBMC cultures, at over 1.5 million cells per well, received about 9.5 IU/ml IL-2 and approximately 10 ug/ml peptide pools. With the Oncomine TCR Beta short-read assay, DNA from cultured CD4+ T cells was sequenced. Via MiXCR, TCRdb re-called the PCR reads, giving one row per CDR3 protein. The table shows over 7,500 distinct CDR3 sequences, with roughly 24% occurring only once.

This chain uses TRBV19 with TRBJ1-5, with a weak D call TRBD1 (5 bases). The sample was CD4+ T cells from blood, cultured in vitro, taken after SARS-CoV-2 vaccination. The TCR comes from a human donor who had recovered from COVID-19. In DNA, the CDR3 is TGTGCCAGTTCACCTCGGGACTTGGGGGGGACCCAGCATTTT. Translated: CASSPRDLGGTQHF. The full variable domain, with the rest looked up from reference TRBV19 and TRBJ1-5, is DGGITQSPKYLFRKEGQNVTLSCEQNLNHDAMYWYRQDPGQGLRLIYYSQIVNDFQKGDIAEGYSVSREKKESFPLTVTSAQKNPTAFYLCASSPRDLGGTQHFGDGTRLSIL.